The next 18 T cell receptor beta chains were all read from a single sample in a study of shared clonotypes between healthy human individuals. Using immunoSEQ multiplex PCR, the repertoire was profiled, and TCRdb retains in-frame clones only, with some absent. The sample holds fewer than 3 million clones; about 90% are singletons and the top ten take about 0.36%. The sequenced sample was naive CD4+ T cells from PBMCs. Subset reported: CD45RA+ positively selected. These receptors were collected from a man younger than 35 in good health. Some clones in this sample may be carry-over from other donors' samples.

The chain joins TRBV28 to TRBJ1-1, with D hard to call. Germline values: CDR1 MDHEN, CDR2 SYDVKM. Trimming stripped 5 bases from V and 1 base from J, with 5 bases between. The CDR3 is 12 residues long. In DNA form, the CDR3 reads TGTGCCAGCAGTAACAGGAACACTGAAGCTTTCTTT. Residues: CASSNRNTEAFF.

The chain is built from TRBV4-2 and TRBJ2-1; D is perhaps TRBD1 (5 bases). The length of the CDR3 is 15 residues. CDR1 LGHNA and CDR2 YNFKEQ come from the germline V gene. Trimming took 1 base from V and 5 from J, leaving 12 bases between them. CDR3 protein: CASSQGHRSHNEQFF. The CDR3 nucleotides are TGTGCCAGCAGCCAAGGCCACAGGAGCCACAATGAGCAGTTCTTC.

The chain is built from TRBV11-2 and TRBJ2-7, with D perhaps TRBD1 or TRBD2 (5 bases each). V was trimmed by 5 bases and J by 2 bases, leaving 16 bases between them. From germline, CDR1 is SGHAT and CDR2 FQNNGV. The CDR3 has 15 amino acids. The CDR3 DNA reads as TGTGCCAGCAGCCCGCCAGGGACCGGGGCCTACGAGCAGTACTTC. Protein product: CASSPPGTGAYEQYF.

This chain uses TRBV19 with TRBJ2-7; perhaps TRBD2 as D (6 bases). The V end was cut by 4 bases, the J end by 3 bases, with 10 bases between. Germline CDR1 LNHDA, CDR2 SQIVND (reference sequence). The CDR3 runs to 13 residues. The CDR3 sequence: CASSSTSYYEQYF. The CDR3 coding sequence is TGTGCCAGTAGTAGTACTAGCTACTACGAGCAGTACTTC.

V is TRBV18 and J is TRBJ2-5; no definite D call. Trimming pared 6 bases from V and 5 bases from J, leaving 10 bases between. This CDR3 contains 12 residues. Germline CDR1 is KGHSH and CDR2 is LQKENI. The CDR3 loop is CASSRSLETQYF. CDR3 DNA: TGTGCCAGCTCCCGTTCGTTGGAGACCCAGTACTTC.

V is TRBV29-1 and J is TRBJ2-7; D may be TRBD1 (5 bases). Germline V gene data show CDR1 as SQVTM and CDR2 as ANQGSEA. The length of the CDR3 is 13 residues. Trimming took 4 bases from V and 3 from J, leaving 13 bases between them. As DNA, the CDR3 is TGCAGCGTTGTGGGCAGGGCCCGCTACGAGCAGTACTTC. The encoded protein is CSVVGRARYEQYF.

This chain connects TRBV7-2 to TRBJ2-5, with D perhaps matching TRBD2 (6 bases). Germline V gives CDR1 SGHTA, CDR2 FQGNSA. V lost 3 bases, J lost 5 bases, and 13 bases lay in between. This CDR3 spans 14 amino acids. DNA of the CDR3: TGTGCCAGCAGCTTCGGGGGAGGAGATGAGACCCAGTACTTC. Its protein is CASSFGGGDETQYF.

The chain is built from TRBV1 and TRBJ1-2. TRBV1 represents a pseudogene. The CDR3 length is 15 residues. CDR3 residues: CTSSARHEVYYGYTF. Written as DNA, the CDR3 is TGCACCAGCAGTGCTCGCCACGAGGTATACTATGGCTACACCTTC.

V usage is TRBV28 and J usage is TRBJ1-6; D remains ambiguous. This CDR3 contains 13 residues. The germline CDR1 and CDR2 sequences are MDHEN and SYDVKM. Trimming took off 6 bases at V and 10 bases at J, with 13 bases between the two ends. The CDR3 spells CASSQPLGSPLHF. For the CDR3, the DNA is TGTGCCAGCAGCCAGCCATTGGGATCACCCCTCCACTTT. The full variable domain, its missing parts supplied by reference TRBV28 and TRBJ1-6, is DVKVTQSSRYLVKRTGEKVFLECVQDMDHENMFWYRQDPGLGLRLIYFSYDVKMKEKGDIPEGYSVSREKKERFSLILESASTNQTSMYLCASSQPLGSPLHFGNGTRLTVT.

The chain links TRBV19 to TRBJ1-5, with D perhaps matching TRBD1 (5 bases). This CDR3 is 16 amino acids long. V lost 6 bases and J lost 3, with 18 bases in between. CDR1 is LNHDA, CDR2 SQIVND, per germline (reference sequence). The CDR3 reads CASRQTTRGLNQPQHF. The DNA of the CDR3 is TGTGCCAGTAGGCAAACGACAAGGGGCCTCAATCAGCCCCAGCATTTT.

This chain links TRBV28 with TRBJ1-2; D unclear. Per the germline V gene, CDR1 is MDHEN and CDR2 is SYDVKM. V gave up 7 bases and J gave up 6 bases, with 15 bases separating them. This CDR3 has 13 residues. CDR3 region: CASTSLDTDGYTF. Here the CDR3 DNA reads TGTGCCAGCACCAGCCTAGACACAGATGGCTACACCTTC.

The rearrangement uses TRBV6-6 and TRBJ2-7, with no clear D. Trimming took 4 bases from V and 2 from J, leaving 15 bases between them. CDR1 and CDR2 (germline): MNHNY, SVGAGI (reference sequence). CDR3 length equals 15 residues. Here the CDR3 reads CASSLKDPGPYEQYF. The CDR3 DNA reads as TGTGCCAGCAGTTTAAAGGATCCGGGCCCCTACGAGCAGTACTTC.

This clone has just one count. The V call is TRBV15, the J call TRBJ2-7; no firm D call. The germline CDR1 and CDR2 sequences are LNHNV and YYDKDF (reference sequence). This CDR3 has 16 residues. Trimming cost V 0 bases and J 3 bases, with 15 bases left between them. The CDR3 DNA sequence: TGTGCCACCAGCAGAGATGACTGGAGATCTAGCTACGAGCAGTACTTC. Its translation: CATSRDDWRSSYEQYF.

This sequence joins TRBV28 and TRBJ1-2; no clear D gene. The ends were cut back, 2 bases at V and 8 bases at J, with 12 bases in the middle. The CDR3 length is 13 residues. Germline loops: CDR1 MDHEN, CDR2 SYDVKM. For the CDR3, the DNA is TGTGCCAGCAGTTTAGGAGGGCCCGGGGGCTACACCTTC. Protein product: CASSLGGPGGYTF.

The chain is built from TRBV6-5 and TRBJ2-2; 8 nucleotides agree with TRBD1. Looked up from germline, CDR1 is MNHEY and CDR2 is SVGAGI. The junction had 2 bases not matched to a gene; V was cut back by 8 bases and J by 0 bases. This CDR3 comprises 14 residues. CDR3 protein: CASRQGPNTGELFF. CDR3 coding DNA: TGTGCCAGCCGACAGGGGCCGAACACCGGGGAGCTGTTTTTT.

This clone was picked up one time. Its ends do not fully match the called genes, so a read error is possible. The chain is built from TRBV10-3 and TRBJ1-5; D ambiguous. This CDR3 has 9 amino acids. Germline V gene data show CDR1 as ENHRY and CDR2 as SYGVKD. The CDR3 DNA is TGTGCCCCTGACTCCCGCCTGTTCTTT. Residues: CAPDSRLFF.

The chain uses TRBV2 and TRBJ2-2; no reliable D call. The CDR3 totals 12 residues. With 8 bases removed from V and 6 bases from J, the gap between germline ends came to 10 bases. The V gene's germline CDR1 is SNHLY and CDR2 FYNNEI. CDR3 protein: CASGVPAGELFF. The CDR3 DNA follows: TGTGCCAGCGGGGTTCCCGCCGGGGAGCTGTTTTTT.

This chain's CDR3 is CASSEIGSWEQYF. In DNA form, the CDR3 reads TGTGCCAGCAGTGAGATAGGGTCGTGGGAGCAGTACTTC. The rearrangement uses TRBV2 and TRBJ2-5; maybe TRBD2 (5 bases). V lost 3 bases, J lost 11 bases, and 16 bases lay in between. CDR3 length: 13 residues. The germline CDR1 and CDR2 sequences are SNHLY and FYNNEI.